Shown below are 12 T cell receptor beta chains from a single sample sequenced in a study of cytomegalovirus exposure and HLA in healthy donors. The PCR ran on 60 Vbeta and 13 Jbeta primers. Generated by immunoSEQ multiplex PCR, the TCRdb table keeps only in-frame clones and is missing some. This sample carries over 120,000 clones, roughly 77% of them seen once, and the ten largest clones take approximately 3.8%. Sequencing used PBMCs. These receptor sequences come from a male donor in good health and CMV-seronegative.

This clone is a singleton in its sample. The V and J genes are TRBV27 and TRBJ2-2, with 8 bases matching TRBD2. CDR1 and CDR2 (germline): MNHEY, SMNVEV (reference sequence). This CDR3 is 16 amino acids long. V shed 5 bases and J 5 bases; nucleotides not matched to a gene: 10. DNA for the CDR3: TGTGCCAGCAGTCCCCCGAGCAGCGGGAGAACCGGGGAGCTGTTTTTT. This gives the protein CASSPPSSGRTGELFF.

This chain links TRBV9 with TRBJ2-3; the D is unclear. The CDR3 spans 15 residues. Trimming left V 4 bases short and J 2 bases short, with 14 bases between. CDR1 is SGDLS, CDR2 YYNGEE, per germline. CDR3 amino acids: CASSPQATFTDTQYF. The DNA of the CDR3 is TGTGCCAGCAGCCCCCAGGCTACGTTCACAGATACGCAGTATTTT.

This clone was seen only once. The gene calls are TRBV7-9 and TRBJ2-5; the match to TRBD1 covers 8 bases. With the DNA end fitting TRBJ2-7 better, the J assignment may be wrong. The CDR3 is 15 residues long. Germline V lookup: CDR1 SEHNR, CDR2 FQNEAQ (reference sequence). CDR3 protein: CASSFPDRGPYEQYF. CDR3 nucleotides: TGTGCCAGCAGCTTCCCCGACAGGGGACCCTACGAGCAGTACTTC.

The chain employs TRBV28 and TRBJ1-1; no definite D call. Deletions cut 6 bases from V and 7 bases from J, with 12 bases between. This CDR3 comprises 12 residues. Germline lookup yields CDR1 MDHEN and CDR2 SYDVKM. CDR3 loop: CASSPRSGEAFF. Here the CDR3 DNA reads TGTGCCAGCAGCCCGAGAAGCGGTGAAGCTTTCTTT. Complete variable domain (other parts from reference TRBV28 and TRBJ1-1): DVKVTQSSRYLVKRTGEKVFLECVQDMDHENMFWYRQDPGLGLRLIYFSYDVKMKEKGDIPEGYSVSREKKERFSLILESASTNQTSMYLCASSPRSGEAFFGQGTRLTVV.

As to this clone: The same CDR3 is also encoded by other DNA sequences in this sample. The rearrangement joins TRBV12-5 to TRBJ2-7, with D unresolved. The V end lost 5 bases, the J end lost 3 bases, and 2 bases lay between the germline ends. Germline assignment: CDR1 LGHNT and CDR2 FRNRAP. This CDR3 is 10 amino acids long. The CDR3 nucleotides read TGTGCTAGTGGTCTCTACGAGCAGTACTTC. It encodes CASGLYEQYF.

J is TRBJ2-7 and V is TRBV27, with TRBD1 matching 8 bases. This CDR3 comprises 15 residues. V trimming: 2 bases; J trimming: 1 base; junction bases outside the gene matches: 4. CDR1 and CDR2 (germline): MNHEY, SMNVEV (reference sequence). CDR3 in DNA: TGTGCCAGCAGTTTACGACAGGGGCCATCCTACGAGCAGTACTTC. Its translation: CASSLRQGPSYEQYF.

The chain employs TRBV29-1 and TRBJ2-5, with 7 bases that match TRBD1. From germline, CDR1 is SQVTM and CDR2 ANQGSEA. V shed 4 bases, J shed 6 bases, and the junction held 20 bases outside the gene matches. The CDR3 runs to 17 residues. The CDR3 coding sequence is TGCAGCGTTGGGTCGCTCGGTACACAGGGGATCGTCAAGACCCAGTACTTC. As protein: CSVGSLGTQGIVKTQYF. The full variable domain, with the rest looked up from reference TRBV29-1 and TRBJ2-5, is SAVISQKPSRDICQRGTSLTIQCQVDSQVTMMFWYRQQPGQSLTLIATANQGSEATYESGFVIDKFPISRPNLTFSTLTVSNMSPEDSSIYLCSVGSLGTQGIVKTQYFGPGTRLLVL.

This clone turned up a few times. V usage is TRBV18 and J usage is TRBJ2-3; no firm D call. Trimming cost V 3 bases and J 2 bases, with 9 bases left between them. Germline CDR1 is KGHSH and CDR2 is LQKENI. The CDR3 is made up of 14 amino acids. The CDR3 DNA follows: TGTGCCAGCTCACCTCCTTCAGTCACAGATACGCAGTATTTT. This sequence encodes CASSPPSVTDTQYF.

The CDR3 DNA follows: TGTGCCTGTACTAAGACACAACTAGCGGGAAAGTCCTACAATGAGCAGTTCTTC. Translating gives CACTKTQLAGKSYNEQFF. The genes are TRBV30 and TRBJ2-1, with 10 positions matching TRBD2. CDR3 size: 18 residues. The ends lost 6 bases at V and 1 base at J; junction bases unmatched: 15. Germline loops: CDR1 GTSNPN, CDR2 SVGIG (reference sequence).

V gene TRBV15 combines with J gene TRBJ2-7, with D perhaps TRBD1 (5 bases). Germline CDR1 LNHNV, CDR2 YYDKDF (reference sequence). This CDR3 has 15 residues. V lost 0 bases and J lost 6, with 15 bases in between. Here the CDR3 reads CATSRDKGQGSEQYF. In DNA, the CDR3 is TGTGCCACCAGCAGAGATAAGGGGCAAGGATCCGAGCAGTACTTC.

This rearrangement joins TRBV5-1 to TRBJ2-2, with 7 bases that match TRBD1. Unmatched junction bases numbered 7, after V lost 4 bases and J lost 1 base. CDR1 and CDR2 (germline): SGHRS, YFSETQ. The CDR3 is 16 amino acids. CDR3 in amino acids: CASSPQGQKNTGELFF. In DNA, the CDR3 is TGCGCCAGCAGCCCGCAGGGACAGAAGAACACCGGGGAGCTGTTTTTT.

Here the CDR3 reads CASSVVPQRGSYEQYF. The CDR3 DNA reads as TGTGCCAGCAGCGTAGTTCCCCAGCGGGGGTCCTACGAGCAGTACTTC. The chain employs TRBV9 and TRBJ2-7, with TRBD2 matching 8 bases. The ends lost 0 bases at V and 1 base at J; junction bases unmatched: 6. Germline CDR1 and CDR2: SGDLS and YYNGEE. The CDR3 covers 16 residues.